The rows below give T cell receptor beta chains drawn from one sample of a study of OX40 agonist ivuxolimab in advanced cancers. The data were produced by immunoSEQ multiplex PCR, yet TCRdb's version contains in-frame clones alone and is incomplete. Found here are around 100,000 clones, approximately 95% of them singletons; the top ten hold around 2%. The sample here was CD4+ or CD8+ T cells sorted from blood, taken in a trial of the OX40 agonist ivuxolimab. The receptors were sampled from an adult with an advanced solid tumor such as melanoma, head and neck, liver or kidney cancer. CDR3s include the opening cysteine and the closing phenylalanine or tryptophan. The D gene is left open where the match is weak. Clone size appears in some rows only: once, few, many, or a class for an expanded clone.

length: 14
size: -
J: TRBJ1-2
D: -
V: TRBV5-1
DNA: TGCGCCAGCAGCGGGCCGGGGAAGAACTATGGCTACACCTTC
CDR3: CASSGPGKNYGYTF

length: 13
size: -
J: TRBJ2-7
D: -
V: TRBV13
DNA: TGTGCCAGCCAGCTCAATTTAAAGGGCGAGCAGTACTTC
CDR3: CASQLNLKGEQYF

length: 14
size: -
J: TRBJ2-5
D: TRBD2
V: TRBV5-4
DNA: TGTGCCAGCAGCTTAACGGGGGGGCGAGAGACCCAGTACTTC
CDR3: CASSLTGGRETQYF

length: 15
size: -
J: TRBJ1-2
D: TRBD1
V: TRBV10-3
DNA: TGTGCCATCAGTGTACAGGGGAATGATAACTATGGCTACACCTTC
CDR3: CAISVQGNDNYGYTF

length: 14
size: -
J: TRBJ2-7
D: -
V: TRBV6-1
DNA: TGTGCCAGCAGCCTGACCCGGGACACTCACGAGCAGTACTTC
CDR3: CASSLTRDTHEQYF

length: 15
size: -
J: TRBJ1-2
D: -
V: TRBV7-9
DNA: TGTGCCAGCAGCTTAGATGATTTTCAGGTCTATGGCTACACCTTC
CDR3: CASSLDDFQVYGYTF

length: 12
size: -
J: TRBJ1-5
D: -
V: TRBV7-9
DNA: TGTGCCAGCAGCTCGGACACTCAGCCCCAGCATTTT
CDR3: CASSSDTQPQHF

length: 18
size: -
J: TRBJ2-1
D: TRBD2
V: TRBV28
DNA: TGTGCCAGCAGTTTATACCCCTCGATGCTAGCGGGACACAATGAGCAGTTCTTC
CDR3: CASSLYPSMLAGHNEQFF

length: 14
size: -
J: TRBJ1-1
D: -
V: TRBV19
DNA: TGTGCCAGTAGCCCAGCGGCTCCGAACACTGAAGCTTTCTTT
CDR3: CASSPAAPNTEAFF

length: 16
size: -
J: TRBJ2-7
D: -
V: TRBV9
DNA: TGTGCCAGCAGCGTCGTACCGGACAGCTCCTACTACGAGCAGTACTTC
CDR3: CASSVVPDSSYYEQYF

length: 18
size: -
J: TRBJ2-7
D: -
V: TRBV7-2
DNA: TGTGCCAGCAGCTTAGAGGTCTCCCGGGGCAGTGATCCTTACGAGCAGTACTTC
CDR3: CASSLEVSRGSDPYEQYF

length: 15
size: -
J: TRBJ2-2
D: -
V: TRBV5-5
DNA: TGTGCCAGCAGCTTGGATGGACAACTCACCGGGGAGCTGTTTTTT
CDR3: CASSLDGQLTGELFF

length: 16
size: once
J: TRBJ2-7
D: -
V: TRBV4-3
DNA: TGCGCCAGCAGCCAAGACCACTCGGGAGCGGGTTACGAGCAGTACTTC
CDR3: CASSQDHSGAGYEQYF

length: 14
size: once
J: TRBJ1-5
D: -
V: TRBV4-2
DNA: TGTGCCAGCAGCCAGGGGGCAGGCAATCAGCCCCAGCATTTT
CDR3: CASSQGAGNQPQHF

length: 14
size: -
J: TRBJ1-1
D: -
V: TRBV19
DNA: TGTGCCAGTAAGGAGGGGATTTCGAACACTGAAGCTTTCTTT
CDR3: CASKEGISNTEAFF

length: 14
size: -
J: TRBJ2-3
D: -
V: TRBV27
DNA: TGTGCCAGCAGTTTGAGGGCCCCCACAGATACGCAGTATTTT
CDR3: CASSLRAPTDTQYF

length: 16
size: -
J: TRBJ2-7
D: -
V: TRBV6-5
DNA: TGTGCCAGCAGTTCCCTCTTTTTGAGCGGCGGGTACGAGCAGTACTTC
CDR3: CASSSLFLSGGYEQYF

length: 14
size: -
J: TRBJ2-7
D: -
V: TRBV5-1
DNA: TGCGCCAGCAGCTTGGCTGCCAGCCCCTACGAGCAGTACTTC
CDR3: CASSLAASPYEQYF

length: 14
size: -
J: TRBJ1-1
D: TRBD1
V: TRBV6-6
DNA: TGTGCCAGCAGTTACCAGGGGGGGAACACTGAAGCTTTCTTT
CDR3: CASSYQGGNTEAFF